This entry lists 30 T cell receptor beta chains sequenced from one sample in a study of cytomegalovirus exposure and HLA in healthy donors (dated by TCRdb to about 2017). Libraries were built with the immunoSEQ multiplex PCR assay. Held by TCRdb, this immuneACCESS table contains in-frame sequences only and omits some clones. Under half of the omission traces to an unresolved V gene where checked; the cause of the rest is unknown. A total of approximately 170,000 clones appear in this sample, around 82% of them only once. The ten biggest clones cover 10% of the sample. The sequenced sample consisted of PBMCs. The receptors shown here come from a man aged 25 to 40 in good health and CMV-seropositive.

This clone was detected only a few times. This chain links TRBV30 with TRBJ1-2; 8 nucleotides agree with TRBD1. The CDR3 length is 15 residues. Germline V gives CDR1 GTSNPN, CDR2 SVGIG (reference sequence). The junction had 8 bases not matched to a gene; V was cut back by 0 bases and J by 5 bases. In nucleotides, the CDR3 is TGTGCCTGGAGTGTTGTACAGGGGGTAAGGTATGGCTACACCTTC. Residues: CAWSVVQGVRYGYTF.

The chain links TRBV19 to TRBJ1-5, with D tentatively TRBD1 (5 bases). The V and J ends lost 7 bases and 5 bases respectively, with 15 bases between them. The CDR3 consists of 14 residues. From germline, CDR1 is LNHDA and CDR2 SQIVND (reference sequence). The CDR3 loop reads CASTRGGPHQPQHF. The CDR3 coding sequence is TGTGCCAGTACGCGCGGGGGTCCCCATCAGCCCCAGCATTTT. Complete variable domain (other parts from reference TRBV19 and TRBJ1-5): DGGITQSPKYLFRKEGQNVTLSCEQNLNHDAMYWYRQDPGQGLRLIYYSQIVNDFQKGDIAEGYSVSREKKESFPLTVTSAQKNPTAFYLCASTRGGPHQPQHFGDGTRLSIL.

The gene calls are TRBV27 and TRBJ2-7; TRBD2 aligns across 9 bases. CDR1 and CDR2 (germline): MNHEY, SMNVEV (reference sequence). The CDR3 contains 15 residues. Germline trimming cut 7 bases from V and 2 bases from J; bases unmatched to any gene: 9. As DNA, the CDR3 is TGTGCCAGCAAGGAGGCGGGAGGGCGGACCTACGAGCAGTACTTC. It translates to CASKEAGGRTYEQYF.

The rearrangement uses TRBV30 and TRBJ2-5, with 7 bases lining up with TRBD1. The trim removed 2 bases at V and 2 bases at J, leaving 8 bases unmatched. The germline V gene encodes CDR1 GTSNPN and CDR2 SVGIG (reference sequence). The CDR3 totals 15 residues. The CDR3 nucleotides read TGTGCCTGGAGTCTCCCTCCGGACAGGCAAGAGACCCAGTACTTC. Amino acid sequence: CAWSLPPDRQETQYF.

The CDR3 coding sequence is TGTGCCAGCAGTCCAGGGGACAGGGCGGGCTACAATGAGCAGTTCTTC. This translates into CASSPGDRAGYNEQFF. The V call is TRBV28, the J call TRBJ2-1; 9 positions agree with TRBD1. CDR3 length: 16 amino acids. V trimming: 5 bases; J trimming: 3 bases; junction bases outside the gene matches: 8. The germline V gene encodes CDR1 MDHEN and CDR2 SYDVKM.

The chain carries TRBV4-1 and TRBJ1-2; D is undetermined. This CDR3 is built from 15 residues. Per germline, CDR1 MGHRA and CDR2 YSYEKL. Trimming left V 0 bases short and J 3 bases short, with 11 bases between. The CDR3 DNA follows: TGCGCCAGCAGCCAAGATCTCGGTTTAGACTATGGCTACACCTTC. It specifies CASSQDLGLDYGYTF.

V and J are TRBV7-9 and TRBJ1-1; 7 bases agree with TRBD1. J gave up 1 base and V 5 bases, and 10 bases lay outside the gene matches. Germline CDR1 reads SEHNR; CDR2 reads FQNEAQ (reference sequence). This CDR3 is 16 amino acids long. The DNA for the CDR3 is TGTGCCAGCAGCAACAGTAGGGGACAGCCGAACACTGAAGCTTTCTTT. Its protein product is CASSNSRGQPNTEAFF.

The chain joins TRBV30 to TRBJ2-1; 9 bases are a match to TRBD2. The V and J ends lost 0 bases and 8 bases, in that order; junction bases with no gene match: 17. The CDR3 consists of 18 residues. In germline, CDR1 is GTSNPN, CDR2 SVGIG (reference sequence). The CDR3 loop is CAWSVELAGQRPPYEQFF. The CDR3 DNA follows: TGTGCCTGGAGTGTAGAACTAGCGGGCCAAAGACCCCCCTATGAGCAGTTCTTC.

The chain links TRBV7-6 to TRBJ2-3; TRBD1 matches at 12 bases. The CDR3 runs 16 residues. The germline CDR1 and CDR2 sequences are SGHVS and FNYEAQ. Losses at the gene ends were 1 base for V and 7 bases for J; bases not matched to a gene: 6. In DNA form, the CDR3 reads TGTGCCAGCAGCTTAGAAGGGACAGGGGGCGTGAATACGCAGTATTTT. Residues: CASSLEGTGGVNTQYF.

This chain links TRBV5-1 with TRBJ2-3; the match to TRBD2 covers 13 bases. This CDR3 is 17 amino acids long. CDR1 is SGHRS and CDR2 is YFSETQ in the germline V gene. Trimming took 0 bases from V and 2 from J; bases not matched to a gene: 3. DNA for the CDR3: TGCGCCAGCAGCTTGGGACTAGCGGGGGGACTCACAGATACGCAGTATTTT. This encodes CASSLGLAGGLTDTQYF.

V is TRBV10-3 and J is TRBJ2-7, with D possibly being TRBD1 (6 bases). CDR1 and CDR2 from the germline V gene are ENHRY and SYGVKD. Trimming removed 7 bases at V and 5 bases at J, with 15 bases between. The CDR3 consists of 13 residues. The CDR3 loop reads CAITRGGTHEQYF. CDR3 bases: TGTGCCATCACCCGAGGGGGTACCCACGAGCAGTACTTC.

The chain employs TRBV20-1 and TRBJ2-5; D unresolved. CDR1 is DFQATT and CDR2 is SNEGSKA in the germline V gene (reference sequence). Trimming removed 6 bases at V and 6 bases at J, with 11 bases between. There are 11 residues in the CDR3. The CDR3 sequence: CSAPWQKTQYF. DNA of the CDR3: TGCAGTGCCCCCTGGCAAAAGACCCAGTACTTC.

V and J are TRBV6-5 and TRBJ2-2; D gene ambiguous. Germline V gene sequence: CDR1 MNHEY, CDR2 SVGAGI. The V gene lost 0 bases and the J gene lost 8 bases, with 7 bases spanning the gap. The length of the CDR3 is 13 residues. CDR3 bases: TGTGCCAGCAGTTACTCGTTTAGAGGGGAGCTGTTTTTT. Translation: CASSYSFRGELFF.

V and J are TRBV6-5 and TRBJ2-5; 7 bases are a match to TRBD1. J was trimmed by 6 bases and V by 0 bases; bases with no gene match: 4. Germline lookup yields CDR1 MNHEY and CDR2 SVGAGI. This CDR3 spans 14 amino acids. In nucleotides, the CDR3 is TGTGCCAGCAGTTACTCAGGGGGCGAGAAGACCCAGTACTTC. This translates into CASSYSGGEKTQYF.

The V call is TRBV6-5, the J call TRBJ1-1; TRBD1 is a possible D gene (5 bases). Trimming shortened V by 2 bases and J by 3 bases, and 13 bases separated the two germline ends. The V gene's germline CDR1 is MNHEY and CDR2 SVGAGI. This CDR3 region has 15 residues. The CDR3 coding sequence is TGTGCCAGCAGTTACCTCGCGTCGGGGGACACTGAAGCTTTCTTT. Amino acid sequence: CASSYLASGDTEAFF.

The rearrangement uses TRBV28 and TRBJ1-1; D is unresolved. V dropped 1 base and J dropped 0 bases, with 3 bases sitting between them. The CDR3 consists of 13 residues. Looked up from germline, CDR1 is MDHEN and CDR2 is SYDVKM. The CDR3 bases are TGTGCCAGCAGTTTATCGGTGAACACTGAAGCTTTCTTT. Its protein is CASSLSVNTEAFF.

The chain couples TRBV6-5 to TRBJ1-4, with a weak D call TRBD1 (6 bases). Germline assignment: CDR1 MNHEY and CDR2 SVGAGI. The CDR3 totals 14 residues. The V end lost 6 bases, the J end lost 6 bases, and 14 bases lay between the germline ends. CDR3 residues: CASRRGGLDEKLFF. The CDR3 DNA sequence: TGTGCCAGCAGAAGGGGGGGTTTGGATGAAAAACTGTTTTTT.

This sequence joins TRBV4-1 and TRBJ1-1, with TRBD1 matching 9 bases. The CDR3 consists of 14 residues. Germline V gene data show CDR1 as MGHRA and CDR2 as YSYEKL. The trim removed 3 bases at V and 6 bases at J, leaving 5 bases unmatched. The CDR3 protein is CASSQTGGLAEAFF. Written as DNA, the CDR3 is TGCGCCAGCAGCCAGACAGGGGGTTTAGCTGAAGCTTTCTTT.

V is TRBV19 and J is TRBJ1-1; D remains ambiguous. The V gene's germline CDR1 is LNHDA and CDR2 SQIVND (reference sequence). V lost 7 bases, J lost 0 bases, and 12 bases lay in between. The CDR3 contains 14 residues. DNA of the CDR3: TGTGCCAGTAACGAGGGTGCGATGAACACTGAAGCTTTCTTT. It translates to CASNEGAMNTEAFF.

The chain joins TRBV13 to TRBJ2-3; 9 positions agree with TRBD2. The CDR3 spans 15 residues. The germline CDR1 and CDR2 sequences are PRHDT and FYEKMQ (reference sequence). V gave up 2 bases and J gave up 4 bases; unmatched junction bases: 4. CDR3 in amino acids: CASSLRGGAPDTQYF. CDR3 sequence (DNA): TGTGCCAGCAGCTTACGCGGGGGGGCCCCAGATACGCAGTATTTT.

The CDR3: CASTKSNRHEQYF. The CDR3 nucleotides are TGTGCCAGCACCAAATCAAACAGGCACGAGCAGTACTTC. The chain couples TRBV28 to TRBJ2-7, with D possibly being TRBD1 (5 bases). V was trimmed by 7 bases and J by 5 bases, leaving 15 bases between them. The CDR3 extends over 13 amino acids. Per germline, CDR1 MDHEN and CDR2 SYDVKM.

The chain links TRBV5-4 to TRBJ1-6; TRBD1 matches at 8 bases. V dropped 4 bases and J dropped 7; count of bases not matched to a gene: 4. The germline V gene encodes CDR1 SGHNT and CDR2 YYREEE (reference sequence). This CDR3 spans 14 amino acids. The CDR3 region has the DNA TGTGCCAGCAGCCGGGGACAGGCCAATTCACCCCTCCACTTT. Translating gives CASSRGQANSPLHF.

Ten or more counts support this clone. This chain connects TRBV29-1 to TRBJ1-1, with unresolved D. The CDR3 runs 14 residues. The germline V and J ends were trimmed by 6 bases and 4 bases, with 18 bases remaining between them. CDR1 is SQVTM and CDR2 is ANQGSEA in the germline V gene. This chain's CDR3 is CSVRVRYSGTEAFF. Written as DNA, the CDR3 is TGCAGCGTCCGAGTCCGGTACTCAGGCACTGAAGCTTTCTTT.

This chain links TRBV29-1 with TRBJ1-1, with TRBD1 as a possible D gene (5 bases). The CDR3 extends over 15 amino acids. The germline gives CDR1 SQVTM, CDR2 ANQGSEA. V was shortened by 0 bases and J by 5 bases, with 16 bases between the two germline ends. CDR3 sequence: CSVEEIGRVDTEAFF. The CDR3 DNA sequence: TGCAGCGTTGAAGAAATAGGCAGGGTGGATACTGAAGCTTTCTTT.

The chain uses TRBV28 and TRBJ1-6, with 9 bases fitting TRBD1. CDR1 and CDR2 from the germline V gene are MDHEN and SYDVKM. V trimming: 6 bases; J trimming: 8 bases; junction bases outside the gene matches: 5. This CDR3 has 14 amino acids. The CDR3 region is CASSTGTGYSPLHF. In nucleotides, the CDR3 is TGTGCCAGCAGCACCGGGACAGGGTATTCACCCCTCCACTTT.

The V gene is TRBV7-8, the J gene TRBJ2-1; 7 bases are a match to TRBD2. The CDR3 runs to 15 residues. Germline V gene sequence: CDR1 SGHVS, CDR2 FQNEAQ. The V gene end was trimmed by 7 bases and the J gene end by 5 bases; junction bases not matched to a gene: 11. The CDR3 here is CASIDPAGNNNEQFF. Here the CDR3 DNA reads TGTGCCAGCATCGACCCAGCGGGAAACAACAATGAGCAGTTCTTC. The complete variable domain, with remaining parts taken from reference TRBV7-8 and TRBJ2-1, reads GAGVSQSPRYKVAKRGQDVALRCDPISGHVSLFWYQQALGQGPEFLTYFQNEAQLDKSGLPSDRFFAERPEGSVSTLKIQRTQQEDSAVYLCASIDPAGNNNEQFFGPGTRLTVL.

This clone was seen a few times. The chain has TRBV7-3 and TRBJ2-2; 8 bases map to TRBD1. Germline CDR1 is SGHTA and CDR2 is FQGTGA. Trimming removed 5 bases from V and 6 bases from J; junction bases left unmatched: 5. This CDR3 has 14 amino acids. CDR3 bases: TGTGCCAGCAGCATTACAGGGGGAGCCGGGGAGCTGTTTTTT. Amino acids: CASSITGGAGELFF.

CDR3 sequence reads: CASSASGTNTGELFF. Written as DNA, the CDR3 is TGTGCCAGCAGCGCTAGCGGGACGAACACCGGGGAGCTGTTTTTT. V usage is TRBV9 and J usage is TRBJ2-2; 9 nucleotides line up with TRBD2. V shed 3 bases, J shed 0 bases, and the junction held 0 bases outside the gene matches. The CDR3 runs 15 residues. Germline CDR1 is SGDLS and CDR2 is YYNGEE.

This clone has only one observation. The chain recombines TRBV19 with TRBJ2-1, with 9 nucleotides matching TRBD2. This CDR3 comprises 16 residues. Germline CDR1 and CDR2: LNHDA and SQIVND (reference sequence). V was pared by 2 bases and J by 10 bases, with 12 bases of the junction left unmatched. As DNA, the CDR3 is TGTGCCAGTAGTATATCCGGCGGGAGGGCCCGCGGGGAGCAGTTCTTC. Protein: CASSISGGRARGEQFF.

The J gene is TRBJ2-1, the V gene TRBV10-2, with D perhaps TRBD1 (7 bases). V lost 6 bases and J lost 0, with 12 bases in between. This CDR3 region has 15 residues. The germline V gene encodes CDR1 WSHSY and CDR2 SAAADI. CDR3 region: CASRGQTSSYNEQFF. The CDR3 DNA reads TGCGCCAGCAGGGGACAGACTAGCTCCTACAATGAGCAGTTCTTC.